The T cell receptor (beta chain) under discussion was sequenced for a study of Graves' ophthalmopathy and Graves' hyperthyroidism. V lost 4 bases to trimming and J lost 4 bases, with 15 bases between them. This CDR3 comprises 14 residues. Looked up from germline, CDR1 is SGDLS and CDR2 is YYNGEE. Amplified TCR beta CDR3 regions were obtained using RNA transcripts as template. RT-PCR with HTBI primers came first, then second-round multiplex PCR. TCRdb reprocessed the multiplex PCR reads with MiXCR, giving one entry per CDR3 protein. The sample carries 650,000 to 900,000 distinct CDR3 sequences, roughly 41% recorded once. Symptoms, serum thyroxine and TRAb, thyroid ultrasound, and orbital computed tomography formed the diagnostic basis.

Source material: peripheral blood. This receptor was identified in an adult man with Graves' ophthalmopathy. This sequence joins TRBV9 and TRBJ2-7; D gene unclear. CDR3 bases: TGTGCCAGCAGCCCGGCCGCAACTGAATACGAGCAGTACTTC. Amino acid sequence: CASSPAATEYEQYF.